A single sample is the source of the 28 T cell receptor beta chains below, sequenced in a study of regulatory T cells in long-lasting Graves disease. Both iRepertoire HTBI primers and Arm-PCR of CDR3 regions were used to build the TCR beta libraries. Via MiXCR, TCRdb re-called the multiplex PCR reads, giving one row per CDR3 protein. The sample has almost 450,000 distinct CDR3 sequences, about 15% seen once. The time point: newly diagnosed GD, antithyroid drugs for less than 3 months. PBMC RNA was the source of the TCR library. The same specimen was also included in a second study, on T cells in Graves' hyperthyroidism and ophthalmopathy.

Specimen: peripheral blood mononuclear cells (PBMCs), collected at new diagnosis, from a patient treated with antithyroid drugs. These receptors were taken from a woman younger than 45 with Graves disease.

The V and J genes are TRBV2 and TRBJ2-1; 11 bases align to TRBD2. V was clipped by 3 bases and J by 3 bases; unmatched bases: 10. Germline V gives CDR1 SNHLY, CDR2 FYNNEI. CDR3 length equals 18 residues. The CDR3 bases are TGTGCCAGCAGTGAGGGCAGGCCGGGACTAGCGGACTACAATGAGCAGTTCTTC. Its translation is CASSEGRPGLADYNEQFF.

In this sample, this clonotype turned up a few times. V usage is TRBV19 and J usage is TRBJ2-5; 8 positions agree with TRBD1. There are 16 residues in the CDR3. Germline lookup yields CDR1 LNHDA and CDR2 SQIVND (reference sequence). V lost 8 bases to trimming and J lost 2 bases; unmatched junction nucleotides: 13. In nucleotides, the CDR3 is TGTGCCAGTTCTCGACAGGGGCGACTTCATCAAGAGACCCAGTACTTC. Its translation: CASSRQGRLHQETQYF.

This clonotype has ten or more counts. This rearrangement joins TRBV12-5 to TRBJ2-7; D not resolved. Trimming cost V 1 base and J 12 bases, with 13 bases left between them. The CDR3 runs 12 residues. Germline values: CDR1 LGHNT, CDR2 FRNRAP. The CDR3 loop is CASGLDRGPLYF. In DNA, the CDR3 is TGTGCTAGTGGTTTGGACCGAGGACCCCTGTACTTC.

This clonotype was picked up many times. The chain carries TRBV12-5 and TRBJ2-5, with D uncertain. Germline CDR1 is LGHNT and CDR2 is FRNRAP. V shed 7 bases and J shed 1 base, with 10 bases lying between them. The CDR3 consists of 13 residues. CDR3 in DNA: TGTGCTAGTGCCAAGATGGTCCAAGAGACCCAGTACTTC. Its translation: CASAKMVQETQYF.

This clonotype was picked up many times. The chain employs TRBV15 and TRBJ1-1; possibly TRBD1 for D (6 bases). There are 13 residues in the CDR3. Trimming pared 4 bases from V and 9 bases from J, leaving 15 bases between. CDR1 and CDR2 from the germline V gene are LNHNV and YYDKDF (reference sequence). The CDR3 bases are TGTGCCACCAGCAAGGGCAGGGACAAAAAAGCTTTCTTT. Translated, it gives CATSKGRDKKAFF.

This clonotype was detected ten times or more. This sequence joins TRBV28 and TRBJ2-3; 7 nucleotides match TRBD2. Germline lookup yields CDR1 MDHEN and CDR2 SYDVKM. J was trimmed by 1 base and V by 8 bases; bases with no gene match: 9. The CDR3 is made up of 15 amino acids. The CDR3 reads CASAWRRERTDTQYF. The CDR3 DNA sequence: TGTGCCAGCGCTTGGAGGCGGGAGCGCACAGATACGCAGTATTTT.

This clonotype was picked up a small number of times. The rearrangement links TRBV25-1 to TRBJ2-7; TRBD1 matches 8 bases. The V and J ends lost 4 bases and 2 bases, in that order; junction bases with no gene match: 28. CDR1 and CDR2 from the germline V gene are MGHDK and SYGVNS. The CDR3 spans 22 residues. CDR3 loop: CASSGTPRRDRTIRRDTYEQYF. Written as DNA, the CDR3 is TGTGCCAGCAGTGGTACCCCGCGGAGGGACAGGACCATCCGGCGGGACACCTACGAGCAGTACTTC.

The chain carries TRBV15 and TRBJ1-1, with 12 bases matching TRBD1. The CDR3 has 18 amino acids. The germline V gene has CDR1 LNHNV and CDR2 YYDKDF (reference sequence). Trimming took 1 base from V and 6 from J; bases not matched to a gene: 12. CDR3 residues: CATSRGAGTGGLGAEAFF. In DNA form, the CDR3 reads TGTGCCACCAGCAGAGGGGCCGGGACAGGGGGCTTGGGCGCTGAAGCTTTCTTT.

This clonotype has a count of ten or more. This CDR3 reads CASSSPTGRSYEQYF. CDR3 sequence (DNA): TGCGCCAGCAGCTCCCCGACTGGCCGCTCCTACGAGCAGTACTTC. The rearrangement links TRBV5-1 to TRBJ2-7; D is unresolved. The CDR3 totals 15 residues. V was trimmed by 3 bases and J by 0 bases, leaving 13 bases between them. From germline, CDR1 is SGHRS and CDR2 YFSETQ.

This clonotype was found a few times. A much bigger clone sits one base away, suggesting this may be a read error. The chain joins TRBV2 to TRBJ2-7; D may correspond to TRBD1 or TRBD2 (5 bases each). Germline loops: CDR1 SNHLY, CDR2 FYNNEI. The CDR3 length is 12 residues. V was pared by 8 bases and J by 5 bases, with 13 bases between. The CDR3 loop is CASGIGTDEQYF. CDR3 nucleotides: TGTGCCAGCGGGATCGGGACCGACGAGCAGTACTTC.

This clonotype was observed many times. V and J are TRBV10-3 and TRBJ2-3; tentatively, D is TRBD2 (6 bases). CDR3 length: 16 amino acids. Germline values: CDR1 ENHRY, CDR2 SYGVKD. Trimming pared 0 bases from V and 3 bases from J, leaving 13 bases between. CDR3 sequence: CAISESSGSRTDTQYF. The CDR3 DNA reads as TGTGCCATCAGTGAGTCGTCCGGGAGTAGAACAGATACGCAGTATTTT.

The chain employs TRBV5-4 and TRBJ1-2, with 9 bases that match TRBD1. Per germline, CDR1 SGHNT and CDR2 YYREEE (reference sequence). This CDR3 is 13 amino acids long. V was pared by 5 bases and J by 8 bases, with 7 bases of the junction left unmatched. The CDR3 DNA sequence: TGTGCCAGCAGGACGGGACAGGGAAAAGGCTACACCTTC. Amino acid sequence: CASRTGQGKGYTF.

The DNA of the CDR3 is TGTGCCAGCAGTCCCAGGGGGGGTTGGGAGCTGTTTTTT. Residues: CASSPRGGWELFF. J is TRBJ2-2 and V is TRBV27, with D possibly called TRBD1 or TRBD2 (7 bases each). There are 13 residues in the CDR3. V lost 5 bases and J 9 bases, leaving 13 bases between the germline ends. Germline CDR1 is MNHEY and CDR2 is SMNVEV (reference sequence).

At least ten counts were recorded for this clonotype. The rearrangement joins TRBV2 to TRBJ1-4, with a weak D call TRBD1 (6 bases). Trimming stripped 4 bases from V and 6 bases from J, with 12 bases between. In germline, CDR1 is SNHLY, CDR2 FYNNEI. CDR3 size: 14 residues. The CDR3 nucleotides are TGTGCCAGCAGTGTTGGACAGCCAGATGAAAAACTGTTTTTT. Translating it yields CASSVGQPDEKLFF.

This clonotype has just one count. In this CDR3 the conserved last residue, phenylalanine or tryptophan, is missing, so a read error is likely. CDR3 protein: CASRLNGEKLFS. DNA for the CDR3: TGTGCCAGCAGGTTGAATGGGGAAAAACTGTTTTCT. The chain uses TRBV28 and TRBJ1-4, with D unclear. This CDR3 region has 12 residues. The V and J ends lost 6 bases and 8 bases respectively, with 10 bases between them. Germline V lookup: CDR1 MDHEN, CDR2 SYDVKM.

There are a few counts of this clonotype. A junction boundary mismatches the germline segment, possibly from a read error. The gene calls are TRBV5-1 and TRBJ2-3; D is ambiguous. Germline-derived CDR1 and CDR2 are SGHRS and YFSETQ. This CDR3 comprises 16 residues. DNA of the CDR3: TGTGCCAGCAGCTTGGATAGTGGGCTGAGCACAGATACGCAGTATTTT. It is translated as CASSLDSGLSTDTQYF.

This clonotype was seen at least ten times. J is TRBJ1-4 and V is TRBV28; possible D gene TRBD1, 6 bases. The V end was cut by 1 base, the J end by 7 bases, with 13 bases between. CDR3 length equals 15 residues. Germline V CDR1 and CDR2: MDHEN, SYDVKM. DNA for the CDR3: TGTGCCAGCAGTTTATATGGCAGGGGTGGTGAAAAACTGTTTTTT. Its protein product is CASSLYGRGGEKLFF.

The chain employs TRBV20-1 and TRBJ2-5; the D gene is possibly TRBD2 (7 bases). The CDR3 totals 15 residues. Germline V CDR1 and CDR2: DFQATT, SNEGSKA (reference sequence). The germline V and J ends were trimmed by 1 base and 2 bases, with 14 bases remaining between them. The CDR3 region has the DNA TGCAGTGCTAGAGCCCGGGGGGCGGGACAAGAGACCCAGTACTTC. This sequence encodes CSARARGAGQETQYF.

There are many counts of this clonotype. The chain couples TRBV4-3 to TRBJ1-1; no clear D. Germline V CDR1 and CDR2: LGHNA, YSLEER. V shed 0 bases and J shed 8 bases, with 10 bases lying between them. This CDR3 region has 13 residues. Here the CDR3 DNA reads TGCGCCAGCAGCCAAGATTACGACAACGAAGCTTTCTTT. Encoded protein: CASSQDYDNEAFF.

For the CDR3, the DNA is TGCAGCGTCAACAGACAGGGTCTGGGCTACACCTTC. Protein product: CSVNRQGLGYTF. The chain has TRBV29-1 and TRBJ1-2, with 7 positions matching TRBD1. CDR3 length: 12 amino acids. CDR1 SQVTM and CDR2 ANQGSEA come from the germline V gene. After removal of 6 bases from V and 8 bases from J, the junction contained 9 bases not matched to a gene.

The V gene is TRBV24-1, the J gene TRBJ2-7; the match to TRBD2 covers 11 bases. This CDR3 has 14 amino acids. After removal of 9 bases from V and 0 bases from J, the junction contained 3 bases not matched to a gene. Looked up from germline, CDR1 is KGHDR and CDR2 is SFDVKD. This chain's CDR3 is CATETSGNSYEQYF. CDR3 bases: TGTGCCACCGAGACTAGCGGGAACTCCTACGAGCAGTACTTC.

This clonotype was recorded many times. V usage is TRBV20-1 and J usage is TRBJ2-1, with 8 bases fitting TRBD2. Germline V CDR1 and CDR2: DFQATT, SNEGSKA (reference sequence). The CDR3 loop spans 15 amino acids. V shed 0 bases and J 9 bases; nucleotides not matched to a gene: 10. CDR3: CSARDPREGVGEQFF. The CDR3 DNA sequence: TGCAGTGCTAGAGATCCTCGGGAGGGCGTGGGTGAGCAGTTCTTC.

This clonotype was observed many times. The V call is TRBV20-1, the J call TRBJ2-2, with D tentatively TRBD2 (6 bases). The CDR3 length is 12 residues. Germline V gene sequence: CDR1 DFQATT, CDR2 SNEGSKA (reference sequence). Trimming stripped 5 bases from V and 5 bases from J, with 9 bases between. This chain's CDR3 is CSAAGGTGELFF. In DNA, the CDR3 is TGCAGTGCTGCCGGAGGGACCGGGGAGCTGTTTTTT.

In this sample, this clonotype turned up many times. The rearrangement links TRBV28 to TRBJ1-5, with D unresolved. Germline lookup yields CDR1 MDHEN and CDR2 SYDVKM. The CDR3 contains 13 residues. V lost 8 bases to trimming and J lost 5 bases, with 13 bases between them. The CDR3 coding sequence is TGTGCCAGCCTGAACGCGGATGATCAGCCCCAGCATTTT. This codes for CASLNADDQPQHF.

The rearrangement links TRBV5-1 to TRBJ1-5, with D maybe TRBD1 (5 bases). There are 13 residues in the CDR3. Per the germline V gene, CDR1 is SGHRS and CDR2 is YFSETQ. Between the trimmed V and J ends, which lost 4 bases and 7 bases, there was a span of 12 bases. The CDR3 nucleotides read TGCGCCAGCAGCGACGCCGGGGGACAGCCCCAGCATTTT. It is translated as CASSDAGGQPQHF.

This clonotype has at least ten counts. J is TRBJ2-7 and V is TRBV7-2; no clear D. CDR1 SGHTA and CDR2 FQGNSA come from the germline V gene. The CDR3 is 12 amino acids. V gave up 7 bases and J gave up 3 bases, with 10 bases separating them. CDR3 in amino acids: CASTKPSYEQYF. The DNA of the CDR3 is TGTGCCAGCACCAAGCCCAGCTACGAGCAGTACTTC. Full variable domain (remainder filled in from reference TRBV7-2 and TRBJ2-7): GAGVSQSPSNKVTEKGKDVELRCDPISGHTALYWYRQSLGQGLEFLIYFQGNSAPDKSGLPSDRFSAERTGGSVSTLTIQRTQQEDSAVYLCASTKPSYEQYFGPGTRLTVT.

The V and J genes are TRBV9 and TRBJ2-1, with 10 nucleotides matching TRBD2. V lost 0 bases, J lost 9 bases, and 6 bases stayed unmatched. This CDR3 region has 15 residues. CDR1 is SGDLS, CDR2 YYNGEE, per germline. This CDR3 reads CASSVVPSGSGEQFF. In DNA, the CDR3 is TGTGCCAGCAGCGTAGTCCCTAGCGGGAGTGGTGAGCAGTTCTTC.

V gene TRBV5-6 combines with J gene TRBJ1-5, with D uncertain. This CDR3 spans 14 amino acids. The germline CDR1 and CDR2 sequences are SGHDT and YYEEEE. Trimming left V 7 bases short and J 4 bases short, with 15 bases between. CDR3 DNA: TGTGCCAGCGGCCGATTTAGGTCGAATCAGCCCCAGCATTTT. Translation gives CASGRFRSNQPQHF.